This T cell receptor beta chain came from a study of T cells in Graves' hyperthyroidism and ophthalmopathy (dated 2019 in TCRdb). Describing the broader study: Peripheral blood samples were taken at the time of initial diagnosis, prior to any treatment. The approximately 100 discovery patients were randomly split 7:3 into training and test sets. TCR Vbeta CDR3 sequencing of some 140 peripheral blood samples (more than 40 ophthalmopathy, about 74 hyperthyroidism and approximately 17 progressor patients) is reported in the paper. Thyroid tissue and blood T-cell repertoires from about six Graves' hyperthyroidism patients were also compared in the study. To identify distinguishing TCR V-J signatures, a discovery cohort of 100 patients was used, comprising under 45 with Graves' ophthalmopathy and around 60 with stable Graves' hyperthyroidism. After blood sampling, hyperthyroidism patients were treated with methimazole at a starting dose of 30 mg daily, and ophthalmopathy patients were treated with high-dose intravenous methylprednisolone. An independent validation cohort of under 20 hyperthyroidism patients and about 15 patients who later progressed to ophthalmopathy tested prospective prediction of ophthalmopathy. What the authors observed across the whole study: Blood samples also contained most of the expanded thyroid clonotypes (frequency above 0.001), which suggests that blood repertoires may reflect thyroid immune responses. No statistical method was used to set the sample size in advance, and investigators knew the group allocation. During validation, the model predicted progression to ophthalmopathy a median of approximately 6 months ahead of onset, with roughly 65% sensitivity and 72.22% specificity. In cross-validation, a model built on a 13 V-J signature told ophthalmopathy apart from stable hyperthyroidism with 85% to 90% sensitivity and 81% to 82% specificity, and in testing the same model reached 80%/75%.

Stable Graves' hyperthyroidism was defined as no progression to ophthalmopathy during 18 months of follow-up. Hyperthyroidism patients were newly diagnosed, had a disease duration of under 2 months, and were aged 18 to 65 years. Any patient with an uncontrolled infection, another autoimmune disease, pregnancy or lactation was excluded. Clinical symptoms, serum thyroxine and TRAb, thyroid ultrasound, and orbital computed tomography formed the basis for the diagnoses. Ficoll-Paque density gradient centrifugation was used to isolate PBMCs from 10 ml of fresh peripheral blood. Trizol reagent was used to extract total RNA, and RNA quality was then checked on an Agilent 2100 Bioanalyzer. This clonotype was found many times. Its antigen is unknown. Base-call qualities are not available, and no considerably larger clone is one nucleotide away. TCR beta CDR3 regions were amplified from RNA transcripts. For the first round of RT-PCR on the TCR CDR3, the HTBI primer set was used together with the Qiagen OneStep RT-PCR kit. Libraries were constructed in a second round of multiplex PCR, after which size selection and purification were carried out. Libraries were sequenced paired-end with 100 bp reads on an Illumina HiSeq2000. Regarding the original processing steps: SOAPnuke was used to process the raw data, with reads discarded if the reads contained adapters or uncalled bases, had a mean Phred below 15, or lacked an exact constant-primer or identifier match. High-quality paired reads were merged using COPE v1.2.5, and each unique nucleotide sequence was defined as a clonotype. MiTCR v1.1 was used to align clonotypes to the IMGT TRBV, TRBD and TRBJ reference segments. Only V-J combinations with frequency above 0.0001, covering approximately 99% of repertoires, were analysed. A TCS score was defined as the ratio between F50 (clonal expansion) and ExV (chaos), using BLOSUM62-based TCRdist between CDR3 peptides within each V-J. Welch's t-statistics and random forest reduced just over 500 V-J features to around 14, which were used in a naive Bayes classifier (R e1071). The public sequencing data were trimmed at Q25 with fastp and processed into clonotypes with MiXCR by TCRdb, which kept only in-frame beta chains. Entries that share a CDR3 protein sequence are merged under the most common genes and DNA. TCRdb, not the authors, supplied the V and J calls. The table for this sample lists 90,000 to 120,000 distinct CDR3 sequences; approximately 15% of them were counted only once. The top ten clones comprise roughly 40% of the sample.

From the germline V gene, CDR1 is SNHLY and CDR2 is FYNNEI. Clipping removes 6 bases from V and 6 bases from J, with 14 as the unmatched junction base count. Measured from the cysteine to the phenylalanine, the CDR3 is 17 residues long. The DNA shown is the 51-base CDR3, in frame from base 1. The rearrangement combines TRBV2 with TRBJ2-1; the central 10 bases match TRBD2. The sequenced sample was blood. The receptor was isolated from a woman aged 45-60 years with Graves' hyperthyroidism. The CDR3 loop reads CASRGGRSSGSINEQFF. The DNA reads as follows: TGTGCCAGCAGGGGAGGAAGGTCTAGCGGGAGTATCAATGAGCAGTTCTTC. With the portions outside the CDR3 filled from the reference TRBV2 and TRBJ2-1 genes, the complete variable region becomes EPEVTQTPSHQVTQMGQEVILRCVPISNHLYFYWYRQILGQKVEFLVSFYNNEISEKSEIFDDQFSVERPDGSNFTLKIRSTKLEDSAMYFCASRGGRSSGSINEQFFGPGTRLTVL.